This TCR beta chain emerged from a study of PD-L1 blockade in urothelial cancer. Overall study: Patients began atezolizumab, 1,200 mg intravenously every 3 weeks, in the mid-2010s. A median approximately 150,000 T cells were found in blood samples.

Spiking of synthetic TCR analog templates was performed in each PCR. Sequencing used immunoSEQ multiplex PCR; TCRdb keeps in-frame clones, though not all of them. Of approximately 70,000 clones in the sample, about four fifths were seen once. This CDR3 is 13 amino acids long. V was shortened by 2 bases and J by 3 bases, with 5 bases between the two germline ends. Germline assignment: CDR1 MNHEY and CDR2 SMNVEV (reference sequence). The time point denotes: pretreatment peripheral blood. Patients' urothelial carcinoma was locally advanced or metastatic. The source was PBMCs, collected around atezolizumab (anti-PD-L1) treatment. The rearrangement uses TRBV27 and TRBJ2-4; D is perhaps TRBD1 (5 bases). The receptor was isolated from a woman in her 70s with urothelial cancer. The CDR3 loop is CASSLQGKNIQYF. DNA of the CDR3: TGTGCCAGCAGTTTACAGGGCAAAAACATTCAGTACTTC.